This entry lists 21 T cell receptor beta chains sequenced from one sample in a study of beta chain features in type 1 diabetes. Reverse transcribing all isolated RNA meant expressed TCRB transcripts were sequenced. The protocol was immunoSEQ multiplex PCR, while the TCRdb copy is restricted to in-frame clones and leaves out a portion. This table has fewer than 250,000 clones, 14% appearing once. What was sequenced was naive CD4+ T cells from blood. These receptors all stem from a woman aged 40-49 years in good health.

The V gene is TRBV6-5, the J gene TRBJ1-2; D is unresolved. The CDR3 consists of 14 residues. V was pared by 8 bases and J by 7 bases, with 20 bases between. Germline V CDR1 and CDR2: MNHEY, SVGAGI. CDR3 region: CASFPRGLTSGYTF. The CDR3 nucleotides read TGTGCCAGCTTCCCCCGAGGGCTTACCAGTGGCTACACCTTC.

The chain is built from TRBV7-2 and TRBJ2-1; D possibly corresponds to TRBD1 (5 bases). The CDR3 covers 14 residues. Trimming left V 1 base short and J 7 bases short, with 11 bases between. Per germline, CDR1 SGHTA and CDR2 FQGNSA. DNA for the CDR3: TGTGCCAGCAGCTTAGAGGGGCTTCCGAATGAGCAGTTCTTC. Protein: CASSLEGLPNEQFF.

The gene calls are TRBV19 and TRBJ1-1; perhaps TRBD1 as D (6 bases). The CDR3 is 14 amino acids. Trimming removed 7 bases from V and 5 bases from J, with 17 bases in between. Germline V gives CDR1 LNHDA, CDR2 SQIVND (reference sequence). The CDR3 spells CASTRTDGGTEAFF. The CDR3 coding sequence is TGTGCCAGTACCAGGACAGACGGCGGTACTGAAGCTTTCTTT.

This clone was picked up a small number of times. The chain recombines TRBV6-6 with TRBJ1-5; 8 bases map to TRBD1. The germline V gene has CDR1 MNHNY and CDR2 SVGAGI (reference sequence). V shed 7 bases and J 7 bases; nucleotides not matched to a gene: 12. The CDR3 covers 15 residues. The CDR3 nucleotides read TGTGCCAGCACCCTATCTCAGGGGGCAGGGCAGCCCCAGCATTTT. Translating it yields CASTLSQGAGQPQHF.

The gene calls are TRBV19 and TRBJ2-7; TRBD1 agrees at 11 bases. This CDR3 has 14 residues. Germline assignment: CDR1 LNHDA and CDR2 SQIVND (reference sequence). With V trimmed by 5 bases and J by 4 bases, 4 bases remained unmatched. The CDR3 loop reads CASSYGQGAYEQYF. CDR3 sequence (DNA): TGTGCCAGTAGTTACGGACAGGGGGCTTACGAGCAGTACTTC.

V gene TRBV11-2 combines with J gene TRBJ1-6; TRBD1 might be the D (6 bases). The CDR3 sequence is 15 residues long. Trimming shortened V by 2 bases and J by 5 bases, and 10 bases separated the two germline ends. Per the germline V gene, CDR1 is SGHAT and CDR2 is FQNNGV. Here the CDR3 reads CASSLTAGDNSPLHF. CDR3 DNA: TGTGCCAGCAGCTTAACGGCAGGGGATAATTCACCCCTCCACTTT.

This clone was recorded only once. At one boundary the junction diverges from the germline segment, which might be a read error. CDR3 DNA: TGCTCCTGCTCACAGTGGGACAGGATTGGTGAAAAACTGTTTTTT. Its translation: CSCSQWDRIGEKLFF. This chain links TRBV7-9 with TRBJ1-4; 8 nucleotides match TRBD1. There are 15 residues in the CDR3. Germline CDR1 and CDR2: SEHNR and FQNEAQ (reference sequence). Variable domain in full (rest from reference TRBV7-9 and TRBJ1-4): DTGVSQNPRHKITKRGQNVTFRCDPISEHNRLYWYRQTLGQGPEFLTYFQNEAQLEKSRLLSDRFSAERPKGSFSTLEIQRTEQGDSAMYLCSCSQWDRIGEKLFFGSGTQLSVL.

This clone has only a few counts. Written as DNA, the CDR3 is TGCGCCAGCAGCCATCGGGACAGGGGGGCCTACGAGCAGTACTTC. Its protein product is CASSHRDRGAYEQYF. The V call is TRBV4-3, the J call TRBJ2-7; 11 bases are shared with TRBD1. Germline loops: CDR1 LGHNA, CDR2 YSLEER. Germline trimming cut 3 bases from V and 2 bases from J; bases unmatched to any gene: 3. This CDR3 contains 15 residues.

DNA for the CDR3: TGCGCCAGCAGCATCAGGGCACAAGAGACCCAGTACTTC. Translated: CASSIRAQETQYF. This chain links TRBV5-1 with TRBJ2-5, with TRBD1 as a possible D gene (5 bases). The CDR3 covers 13 residues. V lost 4 bases and J lost 2, with 9 bases in between. Germline CDR1 reads SGHRS; CDR2 reads YFSETQ.

A few counts support this clone. The chain joins TRBV25-1 to TRBJ1-2; tentative D call: TRBD1 (5 bases). Trimming pared 0 bases from V and 8 bases from J, leaving 13 bases between. The CDR3 consists of 14 residues. Germline lookup yields CDR1 MGHDK and CDR2 SYGVNS. Here the CDR3 DNA reads TGTGCCAGCAGTGAATATGACCTGCGGGGGGGCTACACCTTC. This sequence encodes CASSEYDLRGGYTF.

This clone was counted only a few times. V is TRBV5-6 and J is TRBJ2-3; D perhaps matches TRBD1 (7 bases). The V end was cut by 4 bases, the J end by 0 bases, with 15 bases between. The CDR3 is 16 amino acids. Germline loops: CDR1 SGHDT, CDR2 YYEEEE. The CDR3 sequence is CASSPEGQRSTDTQYF. The CDR3 DNA is TGTGCCAGCAGCCCGGAGGGACAGCGTAGCACAGATACGCAGTATTTT.

The chain recombines TRBV29-1 with TRBJ2-2; possible D gene TRBD1, 6 bases. This CDR3 contains 14 residues. Germline V gives CDR1 SQVTM, CDR2 ANQGSEA. The V end lost 7 bases, the J end lost 0 bases, and 12 bases lay between the germline ends. CDR3 in amino acids: CSAARTANTGELFF. The CDR3 coding sequence is TGCAGCGCCGCCCGGACAGCGAACACCGGGGAGCTGTTTTTT.

The J gene is TRBJ2-1, the V gene TRBV6-5; D may be TRBD2 (5 bases). The CDR3 covers 12 residues. Trimming cost V 1 base and J 15 bases, with 13 bases left between them. Germline CDR1 and CDR2: MNHEY and SVGAGI. CDR3 sequence: CASSYFGQEVFF. The DNA for the CDR3 is TGTGCCAGCAGTTACTTTGGTCAGGAGGTGTTCTTC.

The chain carries TRBV7-2 and TRBJ2-7; 8 nucleotides agree with TRBD1. CDR1 and CDR2 (germline): SGHTA, FQGNSA. CDR3 length: 15 amino acids. V was pared by 2 bases and J by 3 bases, with 6 bases of the junction left unmatched. The CDR3 DNA reads as TGTGCCAGCAGCTTATTGGGGACAGGTGGCTACGAGCAGTACTTC. Translating it yields CASSLLGTGGYEQYF.

This clone was observed a handful of times. The J gene is TRBJ2-5, the V gene TRBV7-9, with 9 bases matching TRBD2. The J segment lost 5 bases and the V segment lost 2 bases, leaving 0 bases of the junction unmatched. The CDR3 length is 13 residues. Germline V gene sequence: CDR1 SEHNR, CDR2 FQNEAQ (reference sequence). CDR3 amino acids: CASSLSGRETQYF. CDR3 nucleotides: TGTGCCAGCAGCTTAAGCGGGAGGGAGACCCAGTACTTC.

This clone came up a few times. The V and J genes are TRBV7-9 and TRBJ2-2, with 8 bases fitting TRBD2. J was trimmed by 7 bases and V by 11 bases; bases with no gene match: 6. Germline assignment: CDR1 SEHNR and CDR2 FQNEAQ (reference sequence). CDR3 length: 12 residues. CDR3 nucleotide sequence: TGTGCCGGGGGAGCGGGAGACGGGGAGCTGTTTTTT. It codes for CAGGAGDGELFF.

The rearrangement joins TRBV4-3 to TRBJ2-3; tentative D call: TRBD2 (6 bases). Trimming left V 0 bases short and J 3 bases short, with 25 bases between. Germline loops: CDR1 LGHNA, CDR2 YSLEER. The CDR3 covers 20 residues. The DNA of the CDR3 is TGCGCCAGCAGCCAAGAAAACGTTCCAGGCAAGACCCGGGGGACAGATACGCAGTATTTT. Protein sequence: CASSQENVPGKTRGTDTQYF.

The chain combines TRBV6-5 with TRBJ2-7, with 12 nucleotides matching TRBD1. Trimming removed 5 bases from V and 4 bases from J; junction bases left unmatched: 3. The germline V gene encodes CDR1 MNHEY and CDR2 SVGAGI. This CDR3 is built from 14 residues. The CDR3 nucleotides are TGTGCCAGCAGTCCGGGACAGGGGGCATACGAGCAGTACTTC. Its translation: CASSPGQGAYEQYF.

The rearrangement uses TRBV18 and TRBJ1-2; 10 bases align to TRBD1. From germline, CDR1 is KGHSH and CDR2 LQKENI. The length of the CDR3 is 15 residues. J was trimmed by 13 bases and V by 2 bases; bases with no gene match: 13. Here the CDR3 reads CASSPGTGATMVFTF. The CDR3, as DNA: TGTGCCAGCTCACCAGGGACAGGGGCCACTATGGTTTTCACCTTC.

In this sample, this clone turned up a few times. The CDR3 sequence: CASSLMDGGEKLFF. The CDR3 bases are TGTGCCAGCAGCTTAATGGACGGCGGGGAAAAACTGTTTTTT. The chain is built from TRBV7-9 and TRBJ1-4; D ambiguous. From germline, CDR1 is SEHNR and CDR2 FQNEAQ (reference sequence). Trimming removed 2 bases at V and 8 bases at J, with 12 bases between. CDR3 length: 14 residues.

The rearrangement joins TRBV18 to TRBJ1-1, with D maybe TRBD1 (6 bases). Germline CDR1 reads KGHSH; CDR2 reads LQKENI. V lost 3 bases and J 0 bases, leaving 11 bases between the germline ends. The CDR3 is 15 residues long. Here the CDR3 reads CASSPLPGVNTEAFF. CDR3 DNA: TGTGCCAGCTCACCCCTCCCAGGGGTGAACACTGAAGCTTTCTTT.